This T cell receptor beta chain was sequenced in a study of regulatory T cells in long-lasting Graves disease. Study outcomes and limitations: Persistent patients shared some 2,900 public clonotypes among themselves. Newly diagnosed patients shared fewer, at roughly 900. Persistent cases favored TRBV28, TRBJ1-2 and TRBJ2-5.

The CDR3 extends over 15 amino acids. V lost 1 base and J 7 bases, leaving 11 bases between the germline ends. Assembly of TCR beta libraries relied on iRepertoire HTBI primers together with Arm-PCR of CDR3 regions. TCRdb analysed the multiplex PCR reads with MiXCR anew, one entry per CDR3 protein. The repertoire includes a few hundred thousand distinct CDR3 sequences, 10% to 15% of them detected once, and under 20% sits in the top ten. This clonotype came up many times. Its cognate antigen is unknown. Regarding time point: newly diagnosed GD, antithyroid drugs for less than 3 months. Following extraction of RNA from PBMCs, that RNA was used to make the TCR library. These records were also assigned to another study, of T cells in Graves' hyperthyroidism and ophthalmopathy. As reported in that work: An initial round of RT-PCR targeting the TCR CDR3 relied on the HTBI primer set. Blood also held most thyroid clonotypes expanded beyond 0.001.

Sample: peripheral blood mononuclear cells (PBMCs), taken at new diagnosis, from a patient treated with antithyroid drugs. This TCR came from a woman aged 18-30 years with Graves disease. The chain links TRBV12-3 or TRBV12-4 to TRBJ1-6; D is unclear. The CDR3 reads CASSLGPYGNSPLHF. In nucleotides, the CDR3 is TGTGCCAGCAGTTTAGGACCTTATGGGAATTCACCCCTCCACTTT.